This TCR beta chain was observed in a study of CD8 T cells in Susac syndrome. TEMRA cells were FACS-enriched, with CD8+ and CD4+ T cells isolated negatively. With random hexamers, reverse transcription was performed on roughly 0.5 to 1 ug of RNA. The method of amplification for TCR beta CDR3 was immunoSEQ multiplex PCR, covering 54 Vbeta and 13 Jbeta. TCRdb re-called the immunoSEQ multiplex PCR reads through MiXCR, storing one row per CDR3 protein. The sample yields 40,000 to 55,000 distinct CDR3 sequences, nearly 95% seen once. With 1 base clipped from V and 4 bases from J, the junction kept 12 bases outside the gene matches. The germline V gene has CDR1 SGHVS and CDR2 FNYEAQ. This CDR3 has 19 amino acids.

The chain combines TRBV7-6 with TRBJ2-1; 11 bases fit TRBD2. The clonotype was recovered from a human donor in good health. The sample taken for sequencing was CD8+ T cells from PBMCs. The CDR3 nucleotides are TGTGCCAGCAGCTTAGATAGCGGGAGGGAGGGGATACGGTACAATGAGCAGTTCTTC. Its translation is CASSLDSGREGIRYNEQFF.